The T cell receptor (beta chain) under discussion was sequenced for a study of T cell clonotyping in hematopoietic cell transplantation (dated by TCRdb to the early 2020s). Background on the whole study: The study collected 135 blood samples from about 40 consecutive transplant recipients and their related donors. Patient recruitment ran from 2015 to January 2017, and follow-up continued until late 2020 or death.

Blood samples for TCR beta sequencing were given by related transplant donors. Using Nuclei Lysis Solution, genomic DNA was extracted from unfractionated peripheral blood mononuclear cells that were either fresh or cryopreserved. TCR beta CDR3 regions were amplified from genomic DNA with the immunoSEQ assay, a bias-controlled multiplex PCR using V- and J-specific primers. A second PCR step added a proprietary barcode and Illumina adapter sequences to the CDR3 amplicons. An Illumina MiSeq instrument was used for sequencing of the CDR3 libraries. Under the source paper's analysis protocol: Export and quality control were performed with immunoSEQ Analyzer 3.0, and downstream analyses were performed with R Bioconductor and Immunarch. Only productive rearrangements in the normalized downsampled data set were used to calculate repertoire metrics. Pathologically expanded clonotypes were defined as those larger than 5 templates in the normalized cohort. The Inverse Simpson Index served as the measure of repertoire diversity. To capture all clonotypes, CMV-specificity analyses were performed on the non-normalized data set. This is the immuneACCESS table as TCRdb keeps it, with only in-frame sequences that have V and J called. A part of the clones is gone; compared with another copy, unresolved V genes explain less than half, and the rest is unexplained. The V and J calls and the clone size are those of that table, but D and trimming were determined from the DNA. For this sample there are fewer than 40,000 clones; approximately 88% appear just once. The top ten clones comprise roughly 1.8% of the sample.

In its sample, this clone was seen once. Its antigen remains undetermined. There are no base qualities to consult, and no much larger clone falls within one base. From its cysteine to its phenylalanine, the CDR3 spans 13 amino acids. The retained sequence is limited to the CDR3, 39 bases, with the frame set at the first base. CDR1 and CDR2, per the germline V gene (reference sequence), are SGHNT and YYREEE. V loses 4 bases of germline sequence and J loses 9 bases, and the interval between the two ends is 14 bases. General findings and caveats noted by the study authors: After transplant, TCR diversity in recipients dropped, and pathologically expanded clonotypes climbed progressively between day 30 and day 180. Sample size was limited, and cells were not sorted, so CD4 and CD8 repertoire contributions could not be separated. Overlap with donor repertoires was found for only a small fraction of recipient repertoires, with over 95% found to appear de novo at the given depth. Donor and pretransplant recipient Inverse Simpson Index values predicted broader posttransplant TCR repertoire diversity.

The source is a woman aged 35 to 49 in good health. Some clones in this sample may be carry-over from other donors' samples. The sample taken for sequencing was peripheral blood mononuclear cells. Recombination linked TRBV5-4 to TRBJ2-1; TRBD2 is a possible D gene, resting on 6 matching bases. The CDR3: CASSPDYVGEQFF. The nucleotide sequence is TGTGCCAGCAGCCCGGACTACGTCGGTGAGCAGTTCTTC.